What follows are 32 T cell receptor beta chains derived from one specimen sequenced in a study of shared clonotypes between healthy human individuals. Assay: immunoSEQ multiplex PCR; the TCRdb copy retains only in-frame clones and omits some. This sample has about 2 million clones, with about 95% found just once. CD8 cells classed as naive were CD45RO-negative and positively selected for CCR7, excluding terminally differentiated effector memory CD45RA+ cells. Sequenced sample: naive CD8+ T cells sorted from blood. The receptors stem from a man between 18 and 35 years old in good health.

The V gene is TRBV5-5, the J gene TRBJ2-5, with 12 bases fitting TRBD2. The germline gives CDR1 SGHKS, CDR2 YYEKEE (reference sequence). The CDR3 runs 16 residues. V lost 3 bases, J lost 2 bases, and 5 bases stayed unmatched. CDR3 amino acids: CASSSGLAGLQETQYF. The CDR3 region has the DNA TGTGCCAGCAGCTCTGGACTAGCGGGGCTACAAGAGACCCAGTACTTC.

The V gene is TRBV4-3, the J gene TRBJ1-2; no clear D gene. Per the germline V gene, CDR1 is LGHNA and CDR2 is YSLEER. Trimming removed 0 bases at V and 2 bases at J, with 7 bases between. This CDR3 contains 14 residues. CDR3 residues: CASSQEYGNYGYTF. The CDR3 nucleotides read TGCGCCAGCAGCCAAGAGTACGGAAACTATGGCTACACCTTC.

The chain combines TRBV13 with TRBJ2-3; D call uncertain. The CDR3 runs 13 residues. Germline loops: CDR1 PRHDT, CDR2 FYEKMQ (reference sequence). V was trimmed by 2 bases and J by 4 bases, leaving 7 bases between them. CDR3 protein: CASSLNIADTQYF. CDR3 DNA sequence: TGTGCCAGCAGCTTAAACATCGCAGATACGCAGTATTTT.

The chain employs TRBV9 and TRBJ2-5; D assignment may be TRBD1 or TRBD2 (6 bases each). This CDR3 comprises 17 residues. Germline V lookup: CDR1 SGDLS, CDR2 YYNGEE. V was clipped by 4 bases and J by 1 base, with 20 bases between them. CDR3 DNA sequence: TGTGCCAGCAGCTCGGGGGCCGGACTGGGCGTCCAAGAGACCCAGTACTTC. It specifies CASSSGAGLGVQETQYF. Drawing the rest from reference TRBV9 and TRBJ2-5, the complete variable domain is DSGVTQTPKHLITATGQRVTLRCSPRSGDLSVYWYQQSLDQGLQFLIQYYNGEERAKGNILERFSAQQFPDLHSELNLSSLELGDSALYFCASSSGAGLGVQETQYFGPGTRLLVL.

This clone has just one count. The sample has other DNA sequences that encode this CDR3 too. J is TRBJ2-5 and V is TRBV2, with D possibly being TRBD2 (6 bases). The CDR3 is 12 amino acids. CDR1 and CDR2 (germline): SNHLY, FYNNEI. V was clipped by 7 bases and J by 3 bases, with 9 bases between them. CDR3 nucleotides: TGTGCCAGCACGGGGGTAGAAGAGACCCAGTACTTC. It codes for CASTGVEETQYF.

This chain connects TRBV27 to TRBJ2-7; D is undetermined. Deletions cut 5 bases from V and 0 bases from J, with 11 bases between. The CDR3 spans 14 residues. Looked up from germline, CDR1 is MNHEY and CDR2 is SMNVEV (reference sequence). The DNA for the CDR3 is TGTGCCAGCAGTCCCTACGAGCCCTCCTACGAGCAGTACTTC. Protein: CASSPYEPSYEQYF.

The chain recombines TRBV5-1 with TRBJ1-1; TRBD1 matches 9 bases. This CDR3 has 17 amino acids. Trimming cost V 1 base and J 3 bases; bases outside gene matches: 10. Germline CDR1 is SGHRS and CDR2 is YFSETQ. The CDR3 nucleotides read TGCGCCAGCAGCTTGCCGGGACAGGGAATTCCGCACACTGAAGCTTTCTTT. It specifies CASSLPGQGIPHTEAFF.

J is TRBJ2-3 and V is TRBV5-4, with D possibly being TRBD2 (5 bases). Germline V gives CDR1 SGHNT, CDR2 YYREEE (reference sequence). This CDR3 is built from 12 residues. V lost 5 bases, J lost 5 bases, and 9 bases lay in between. The DNA of the CDR3 is TGTGCCAGCAGACGAGAGGGAGATACGCAGTATTTT. This sequence encodes CASRREGDTQYF. The variable domain in full, with the rest retrieved from reference TRBV5-4 and TRBJ2-3, is ETGVTQSPTHLIKTRGQQVTLRCSSQSGHNTVSWYQQALGQGPQFIFQYYREEENGRGNFPPRFSGLQFPNYSSELNVNALELDDSALYLCASRREGDTQYFGPGTRLTVL.

The rearrangement uses TRBV2 and TRBJ2-5; 8 bases agree with TRBD1. Germline loops: CDR1 SNHLY, CDR2 FYNNEI. Losses at the gene ends were 6 bases for V and 3 bases for J; bases not matched to a gene: 15. The CDR3 spans 17 residues. CDR3 residues: CASRAQLTGDPKETQYF. CDR3 DNA sequence: TGTGCCAGCAGAGCTCAGCTGACAGGGGACCCCAAAGAGACCCAGTACTTC. The full variable domain, in which reference TRBV2 and TRBJ2-5 provide the parts outside the CDR3, is EPEVTQTPSHQVTQMGQEVILRCVPISNHLYFYWYRQILGQKVEFLVSFYNNEISEKSEIFDDQFSVERPDGSNFTLKIRSTKLEDSAMYFCASRAQLTGDPKETQYFGPGTRLLVL.

This clone was seen once. This chain links TRBV13 with TRBJ2-7; possible D gene TRBD1, 6 bases. CDR1 is PRHDT and CDR2 is FYEKMQ in the germline V gene (reference sequence). Trimming stripped 5 bases from V and 6 bases from J, with 14 bases between. The CDR3 consists of 13 residues. As DNA, the CDR3 is TGTGCCAGCAGCACCGGACAGTTAGGCGAGCAGTACTTC. As protein: CASSTGQLGEQYF.

The CDR3 bases are TGTGCCAGCAGCCTTGAGGGGGTCACAGATACGCAGTATTTT. Its translation is CASSLEGVTDTQYF. V is TRBV9 and J is TRBJ2-3; D perhaps matches TRBD1 (6 bases). This CDR3 has 14 residues. Between the trimmed V and J ends, which lost 4 bases and 2 bases, there was a span of 11 bases. Germline-derived CDR1 and CDR2 are SGDLS and YYNGEE.

The chain couples TRBV27 to TRBJ2-5, with 7 bases that match TRBD2. The length of the CDR3 is 15 residues. The J segment lost 1 base and the V segment lost 1 base, leaving 3 bases of the junction unmatched. Germline V gene lookup returns CDR1 MNHEY and CDR2 SMNVEV (reference sequence). CDR3 region: CASSLFGGVQETQYF. In nucleotides, the CDR3 is TGTGCCAGCAGTTTATTTGGGGGGGTCCAAGAGACCCAGTACTTC.

The chain has TRBV18 and TRBJ2-5; no definite D call. V shed 3 bases and J shed 1 base, with 3 bases lying between them. The CDR3 runs 12 residues. Germline loops: CDR1 KGHSH, CDR2 LQKENI. CDR3 in amino acids: CASSPLQETQYF. The CDR3 coding sequence is TGTGCCAGCTCACCCCTCCAAGAGACCCAGTACTTC.

This chain joins TRBV27 and TRBJ2-1; TRBD2 matches at 12 bases. Germline V gene sequence: CDR1 MNHEY, CDR2 SMNVEV (reference sequence). After removal of 5 bases from V and 4 bases from J, the junction contained 6 bases not matched to a gene. This CDR3 is 16 amino acids long. DNA for the CDR3: TGTGCCAGCAGTGATCCGACTAGCGGGGGTTACAATGAGCAGTTCTTC. As protein: CASSDPTSGGYNEQFF.

The genes are TRBV27 and TRBJ1-2; a weak D match, TRBD1 (5 bases). The CDR3 has 14 residues. CDR1 is MNHEY and CDR2 is SMNVEV in the germline V gene (reference sequence). V was shortened by 0 bases and J by 8 bases, with 13 bases between the two germline ends. The CDR3 is CASSLSPGWGGYTF. CDR3 in DNA: TGTGCCAGCAGTTTATCTCCAGGGTGGGGCGGCTACACCTTC.

The J gene is TRBJ2-2, the V gene TRBV7-2; 14 bases align to TRBD2. Germline V gene sequence: CDR1 SGHTA, CDR2 FQGNSA. J lost 1 base, V lost 2 bases, and 3 bases had no gene match. The CDR3 contains 18 residues. CDR3 region: CASSLTGTSGRNTGELFF. DNA of the CDR3: TGTGCCAGCAGCTTAACCGGGACTAGCGGGAGGAACACCGGGGAGCTGTTTTTT.

CDR3 nucleotide sequence: TGTGCCAGCTTGACTAGCGGGAGCTACGAGCAGTACTTC. It yields the protein CASLTSGSYEQYF. This chain joins TRBV11-2 and TRBJ2-7, with TRBD2 identical over 12 bases. The ends lost 8 bases at V and 3 bases at J; junction bases unmatched: 2. Germline V lookup: CDR1 SGHAT, CDR2 FQNNGV. CDR3 length equals 13 residues.

The J gene is TRBJ2-2, the V gene TRBV27; D remains ambiguous. The V gene's germline CDR1 is MNHEY and CDR2 SMNVEV (reference sequence). The V gene lost 5 bases and the J gene lost 3 bases, with 7 bases spanning the gap. This CDR3 spans 13 amino acids. The CDR3 DNA reads as TGTGCCAGCAGTCTGGAGTACACCGGGGAGCTGTTTTTT. This gives the protein CASSLEYTGELFF.

The rearrangement joins TRBV27 to TRBJ1-6; D is unresolved. In germline, CDR1 is MNHEY, CDR2 SMNVEV (reference sequence). Trimming shortened V by 5 bases and J by 8 bases, and 10 bases separated the two germline ends. This CDR3 is 13 amino acids long. The CDR3 region is CASSTDTYSPLHF. DNA for the CDR3: TGTGCCAGCAGTACCGACACCTATTCACCCCTCCACTTT.

The chain joins TRBV4-2 to TRBJ2-2; perhaps TRBD2 as D (5 bases). V gave up 0 bases and J gave up 6 bases, with 17 bases separating them. The CDR3 is 17 amino acids. Germline CDR1 LGHNA, CDR2 YNFKEQ. DNA for the CDR3: TGTGCCAGCAGCCAAGAGATCTTCGGGGTTTCGGCCGGGGAGCTGTTTTTT. As protein: CASSQEIFGVSAGELFF.

The chain is built from TRBV25-1 and TRBJ2-1, with 10 bases lining up with TRBD1. V lost 6 bases, J lost 5 bases, and 7 bases stayed unmatched. The CDR3 runs to 15 residues. Germline CDR1 MGHDK, CDR2 SYGVNS. The CDR3 DNA sequence: TGTGCCAGCAGAGGGACAGGGGTGAGGGACAATGAGCAGTTCTTC. As protein: CASRGTGVRDNEQFF. The complete variable domain, with remaining parts taken from reference TRBV25-1 and TRBJ2-1, reads EADIYQTPRYLVIGTGKKITLECSQTMGHDKMYWYQQDPGMELHLIHYSYGVNSTEKGDLSSESTVSRIRTEHFPLTLESARPSHTSQYLCASRGTGVRDNEQFFGPGTRLTVL.

This rearrangement joins TRBV6-6 to TRBJ1-5; 7 nucleotides match TRBD1. The CDR3 extends over 15 amino acids. V was clipped by 6 bases and J by 6 bases; unmatched bases: 11. Germline CDR1 reads MNHNY; CDR2 reads SVGAGI (reference sequence). The CDR3 protein is CASSHTGALGQPQHF. In DNA form, the CDR3 reads TGTGCCAGCAGCCATACAGGGGCGTTAGGTCAGCCCCAGCATTTT.

V usage is TRBV19 and J usage is TRBJ1-4, with unresolved D. Germline V gene sequence: CDR1 LNHDA, CDR2 SQIVND (reference sequence). CDR3 length: 15 amino acids. Between the trimmed V and J ends, which lost 3 bases and 5 bases, there was a span of 13 bases. CDR3 region: CASSIAGGGNEKLFF. CDR3 DNA sequence: TGTGCCAGTAGTATTGCAGGTGGAGGAAATGAAAAACTGTTTTTT.

The chain carries TRBV28 and TRBJ1-2; tentatively, D is TRBD1 (5 bases). Germline V lookup: CDR1 MDHEN, CDR2 SYDVKM. The germline V and J ends were trimmed by 0 bases and 2 bases, with 10 bases remaining between them. There are 15 residues in the CDR3. In DNA, the CDR3 is TGTGCCAGCAGTTTATGGGGGGAGGGGAACTATGGCTACACCTTC. Translating gives CASSLWGEGNYGYTF.

The chain combines TRBV4-2 with TRBJ2-7, with unresolved D. This CDR3 region has 11 residues. Germline V gene sequence: CDR1 LGHNA, CDR2 YNFKEQ. The V and J ends lost 0 bases and 4 bases respectively, with 1 base between them. The CDR3 is CASSQEYEQYF. Here the CDR3 DNA reads TGTGCCAGCAGCCAAGAATACGAGCAGTACTTC.

The chain employs TRBV2 and TRBJ2-5, with 8 positions matching TRBD1. Germline V gene lookup returns CDR1 SNHLY and CDR2 FYNNEI. This CDR3 is 14 amino acids long. Germline trimming cut 4 bases from V and 4 bases from J; bases unmatched to any gene: 5. The CDR3 protein is CASSAGRGLETQYF. CDR3 DNA sequence: TGTGCCAGCAGTGCGGGCAGGGGGCTAGAGACCCAGTACTTC.

The rearrangement joins TRBV4-1 to TRBJ2-7; tentative D call: TRBD2 (5 bases). CDR1 is MGHRA and CDR2 is YSYEKL in the germline V gene. There are 17 residues in the CDR3. Trimming removed 4 bases from V and 0 bases from J, with 19 bases in between. CDR3 sequence: CASSPLRGPGNSYEQYF. The CDR3 DNA follows: TGCGCCAGCAGCCCCCTCAGAGGGCCAGGTAACTCCTACGAGCAGTACTTC.

The chain joins TRBV5-6 to TRBJ2-7, with 11 bases aligning to TRBD2. The V gene's germline CDR1 is SGHDT and CDR2 YYEEEE. Trimming took 5 bases from V and 2 from J; bases not matched to a gene: 6. The CDR3 length is 15 residues. The CDR3, as DNA: TGTGCCAGCAGAAATCTAGCGGGAGGAACCTACGAGCAGTACTTC. Translating it yields CASRNLAGGTYEQYF.

The chain couples TRBV7-9 to TRBJ1-1; D is perhaps TRBD1 (5 bases). Germline V gene lookup returns CDR1 SEHNR and CDR2 FQNEAQ (reference sequence). V was cut by 2 bases and J by 1 base, with 8 bases left in between. The CDR3 loop spans 14 amino acids. In DNA form, the CDR3 reads TGTGCCAGCAGCTTACCGGGGGGGAACACTGAAGCTTTCTTT. This translates into CASSLPGGNTEAFF.

V and J are TRBV5-4 and TRBJ2-7, with 10 positions matching TRBD2. The CDR3 runs to 15 residues. Germline V gene sequence: CDR1 SGHNT, CDR2 YYREEE (reference sequence). J gave up 3 bases and V 1 base, and 4 bases lay outside the gene matches. The CDR3 is CASSLISSGSYEQYF. CDR3 nucleotide sequence: TGTGCCAGCAGCTTGATTTCTAGCGGGAGCTACGAGCAGTACTTC.

This sequence joins TRBV13 and TRBJ2-7; possible D gene TRBD2, 7 bases. There are 16 residues in the CDR3. Germline-derived CDR1 and CDR2 are PRHDT and FYEKMQ (reference sequence). V lost 6 bases and J 5 bases, leaving 23 bases between the germline ends. The CDR3 nucleotides read TGTGCCAGCAGGCGTTTAGGGGGGGCCAGCCCCAACGAGCAGTACTTC. Translation gives CASRRLGGASPNEQYF. Full variable domain (outside the CDR3, taken from reference TRBV13 and TRBJ2-7): AAGVIQSPRHLIKEKRETATLKCYPIPRHDTVYWYQQGPGQDPQFLISFYEKMQSDKGSIPDRFSAQQFSDYHSELNMSSLELGDSALYFCASRRLGGASPNEQYFGPGTRLTVT.

This chain joins TRBV6-6 and TRBJ1-1; D remains ambiguous. The CDR3 extends over 15 amino acids. V lost 2 bases and J lost 3, with 13 bases in between. In germline, CDR1 is MNHNY, CDR2 SVGAGI (reference sequence). CDR3 protein: CASSYISGSHTEAFF. The CDR3 nucleotides read TGTGCCAGCAGTTACATCTCGGGGAGCCACACTGAAGCTTTCTTT.